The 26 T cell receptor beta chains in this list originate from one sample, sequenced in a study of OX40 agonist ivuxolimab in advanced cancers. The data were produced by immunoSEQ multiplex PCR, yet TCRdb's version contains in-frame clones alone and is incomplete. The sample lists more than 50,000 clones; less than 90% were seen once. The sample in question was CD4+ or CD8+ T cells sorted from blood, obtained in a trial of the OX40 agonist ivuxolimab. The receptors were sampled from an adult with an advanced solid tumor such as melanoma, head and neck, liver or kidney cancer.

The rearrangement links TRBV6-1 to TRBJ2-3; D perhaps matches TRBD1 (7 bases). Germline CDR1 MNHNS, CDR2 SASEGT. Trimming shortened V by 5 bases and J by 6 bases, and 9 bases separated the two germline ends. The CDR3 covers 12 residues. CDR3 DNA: TGTGCCAGCAGTCCAGGGGGGGATACGCAGTATTTT. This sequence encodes CASSPGGDTQYF.

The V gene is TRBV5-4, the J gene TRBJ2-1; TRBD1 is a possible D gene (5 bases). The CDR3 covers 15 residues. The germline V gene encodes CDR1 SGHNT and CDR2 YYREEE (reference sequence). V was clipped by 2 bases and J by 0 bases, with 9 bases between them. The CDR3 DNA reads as TGTGCCAGCAGCTTAGGGCAGGGCTCCTACAATGAGCAGTTCTTC. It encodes CASSLGQGSYNEQFF.

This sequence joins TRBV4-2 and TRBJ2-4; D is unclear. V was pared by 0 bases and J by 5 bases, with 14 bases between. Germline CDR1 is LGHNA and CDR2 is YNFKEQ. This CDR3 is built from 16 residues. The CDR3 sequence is CASSQDLRPGENIQYF. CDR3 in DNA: TGTGCCAGCAGCCAAGATCTCAGGCCTGGGGAAAACATTCAGTACTTC.

CDR3 in DNA: TGCGCCAGCAGTCAAAATCCCGGGCCCCTCCGAAACATTCAGTACTTC. The encoded protein is CASSQNPGPLRNIQYF. The chain is built from TRBV23-1 and TRBJ2-4; the D is unclear. TRBV23-1 is treated as an ORF (open reading frame) with a function not yet certain. V lost 2 bases and J lost 6, with 17 bases in between. The CDR3 consists of 16 residues.

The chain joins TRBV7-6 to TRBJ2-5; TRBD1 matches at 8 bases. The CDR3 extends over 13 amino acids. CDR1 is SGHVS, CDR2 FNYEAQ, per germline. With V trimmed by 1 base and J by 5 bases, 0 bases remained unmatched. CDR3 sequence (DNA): TGTGCCAGCAGCTTAGGGACAGGGGAGACCCAGTACTTC. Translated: CASSLGTGETQYF. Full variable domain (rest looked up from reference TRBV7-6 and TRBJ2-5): GAGVSQSPRYKVTKRGQDVALRCDPISGHVSLYWYRQALGQGPEFLTYFNYEAQQDKSGLPNDRFSAERPEGSISTLTIQRTEQRDSAMYRCASSLGTGETQYFGPGTRLLVL.

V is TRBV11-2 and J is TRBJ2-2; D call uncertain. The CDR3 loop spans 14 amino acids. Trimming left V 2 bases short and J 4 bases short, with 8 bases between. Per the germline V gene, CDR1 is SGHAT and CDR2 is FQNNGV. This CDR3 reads CASSLSLPTGELFF. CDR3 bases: TGTGCCAGCAGCTTATCTTTACCCACCGGGGAGCTGTTTTTT.

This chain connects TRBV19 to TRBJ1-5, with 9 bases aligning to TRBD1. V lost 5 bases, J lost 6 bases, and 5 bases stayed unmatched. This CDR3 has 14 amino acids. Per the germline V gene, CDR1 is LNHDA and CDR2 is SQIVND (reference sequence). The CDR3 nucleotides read TGTGCCAGTAGTTTCGGACAGGGGAGTCAGCCCCAGCATTTT. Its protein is CASSFGQGSQPQHF.

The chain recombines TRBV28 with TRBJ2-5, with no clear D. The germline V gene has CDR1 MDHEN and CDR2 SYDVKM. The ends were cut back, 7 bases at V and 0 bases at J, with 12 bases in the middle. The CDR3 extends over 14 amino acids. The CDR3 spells CASTLTGYQETQYF. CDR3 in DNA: TGTGCCAGCACCCTAACCGGGTACCAAGAGACCCAGTACTTC.

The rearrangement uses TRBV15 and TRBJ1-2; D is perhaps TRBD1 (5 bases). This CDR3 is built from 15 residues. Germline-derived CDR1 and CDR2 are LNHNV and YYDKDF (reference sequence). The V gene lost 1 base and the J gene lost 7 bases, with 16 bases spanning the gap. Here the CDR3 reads CATSRAQDGHAGYTF. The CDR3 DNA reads TGTGCCACCAGCAGAGCACAGGATGGTCATGCTGGCTACACCTTC.

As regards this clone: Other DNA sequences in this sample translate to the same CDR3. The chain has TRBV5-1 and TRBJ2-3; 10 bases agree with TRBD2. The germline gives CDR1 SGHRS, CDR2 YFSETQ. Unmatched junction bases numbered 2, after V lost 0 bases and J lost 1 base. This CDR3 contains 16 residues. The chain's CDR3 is CASSLELAGGTDTQYF. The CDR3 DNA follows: TGCGCCAGCAGCTTGGAGCTAGCGGGGGGCACAGATACGCAGTATTTT.

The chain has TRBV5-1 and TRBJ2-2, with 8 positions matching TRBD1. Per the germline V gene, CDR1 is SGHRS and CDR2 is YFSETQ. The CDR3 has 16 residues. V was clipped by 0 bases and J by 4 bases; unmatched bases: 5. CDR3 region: CASSLGQGAGTGELFF. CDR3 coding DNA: TGCGCCAGCAGCTTGGGGCAGGGGGCCGGCACCGGGGAGCTGTTTTTT. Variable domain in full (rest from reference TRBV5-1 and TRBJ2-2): KAGVTQTPRYLIKTRGQQVTLSCSPISGHRSVSWYQQTPGQGLQFLFEYFSETQRNKGNFPGRFSGRQFSNSRSEMNVSTLELGDSALYLCASSLGQGAGTGELFFGEGSRLTVL.

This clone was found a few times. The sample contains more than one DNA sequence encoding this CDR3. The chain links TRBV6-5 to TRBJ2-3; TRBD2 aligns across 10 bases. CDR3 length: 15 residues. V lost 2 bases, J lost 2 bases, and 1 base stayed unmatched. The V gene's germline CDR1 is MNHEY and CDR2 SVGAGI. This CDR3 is CASSYGTSDTDTQYF. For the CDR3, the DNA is TGTGCCAGCAGTTACGGGACTAGCGACACAGATACGCAGTATTTT.

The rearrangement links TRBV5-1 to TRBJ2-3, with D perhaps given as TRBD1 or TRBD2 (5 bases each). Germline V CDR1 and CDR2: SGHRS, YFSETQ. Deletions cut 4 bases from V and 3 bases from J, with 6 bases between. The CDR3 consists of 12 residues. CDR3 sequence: CASSEGTDTQYF. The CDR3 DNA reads TGCGCCAGCAGCGAGGGGACAGATACGCAGTATTTT.

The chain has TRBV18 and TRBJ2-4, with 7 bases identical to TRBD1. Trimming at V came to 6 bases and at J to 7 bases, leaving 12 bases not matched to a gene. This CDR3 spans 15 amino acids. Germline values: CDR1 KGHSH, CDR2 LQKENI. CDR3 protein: CASSPRDSPVNIQYF. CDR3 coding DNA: TGTGCCAGCTCCCCCCGGGACAGCCCTGTTAACATTCAGTACTTC.

CDR3 DNA: TGTGCCAGCTCACCACCGAGCAGGCATGAGACCCAGTACTTC. This sequence encodes CASSPPSRHETQYF. The chain has TRBV18 and TRBJ2-5; D gene uncertain. Germline CDR1 KGHSH, CDR2 LQKENI. This CDR3 region has 14 residues. V was cut by 0 bases and J by 5 bases, with 10 bases left in between. The whole variable domain, remainder taken from reference TRBV18 and TRBJ2-5, is NAGVMQNPRHLVRRRGQEARLRCSPMKGHSHVYWYRQLPEEGLKFMVYLQKENIIDESGMPKERFSAEFPKEGPSILRIQQVVRGDSAAYFCASSPPSRHETQYFGPGTRLLVL.

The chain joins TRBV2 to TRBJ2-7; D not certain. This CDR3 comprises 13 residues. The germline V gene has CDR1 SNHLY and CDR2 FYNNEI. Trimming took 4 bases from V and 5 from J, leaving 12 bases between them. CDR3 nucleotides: TGTGCCAGCAGTGCCTCCCGTTGGGACGAGCAGTACTTC. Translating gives CASSASRWDEQYF. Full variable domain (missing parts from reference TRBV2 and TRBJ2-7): EPEVTQTPSHQVTQMGQEVILRCVPISNHLYFYWYRQILGQKVEFLVSFYNNEISEKSEIFDDQFSVERPDGSNFTLKIRSTKLEDSAMYFCASSASRWDEQYFGPGTRLTVT.

The CDR3: CASSPAGSSYEQYF. CDR3 nucleotides: TGCGCCAGCAGCCCGGCCGGATCCTCCTACGAGCAGTACTTC. The chain recombines TRBV5-1 with TRBJ2-7; D ambiguous. Per the germline V gene, CDR1 is SGHRS and CDR2 is YFSETQ. This CDR3 region has 14 residues. Between the trimmed V and J ends, which lost 4 bases and 0 bases, there was a span of 11 bases. Variable domain in full (rest from reference TRBV5-1 and TRBJ2-7): KAGVTQTPRYLIKTRGQQVTLSCSPISGHRSVSWYQQTPGQGLQFLFEYFSETQRNKGNFPGRFSGRQFSNSRSEMNVSTLELGDSALYLCASSPAGSSYEQYFGPGTRLTVT.

DNA of the CDR3: TGTGCCAGCAACGTAAAGGTCTACGAGCAGTACTTC. Protein product: CASNVKVYEQYF. The rearrangement links TRBV6-5 to TRBJ2-7, with D uncertain. V lost 7 bases to trimming and J lost 3 bases, with 10 bases between them. This CDR3 is built from 12 residues. Germline CDR1 is MNHEY and CDR2 is SVGAGI.

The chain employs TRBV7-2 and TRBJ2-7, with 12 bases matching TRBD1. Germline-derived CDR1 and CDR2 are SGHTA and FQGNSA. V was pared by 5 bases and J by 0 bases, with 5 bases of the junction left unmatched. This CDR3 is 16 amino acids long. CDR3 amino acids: CASSGRDRGLSYEQYF. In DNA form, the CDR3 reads TGTGCCAGCAGCGGGCGGGACAGGGGGCTCTCCTACGAGCAGTACTTC.

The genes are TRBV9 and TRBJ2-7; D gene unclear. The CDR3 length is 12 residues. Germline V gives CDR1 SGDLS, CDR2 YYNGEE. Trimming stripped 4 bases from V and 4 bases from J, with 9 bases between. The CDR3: CASSPNMYEQYF. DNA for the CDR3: TGTGCCAGCAGCCCTAACATGTACGAGCAGTACTTC.

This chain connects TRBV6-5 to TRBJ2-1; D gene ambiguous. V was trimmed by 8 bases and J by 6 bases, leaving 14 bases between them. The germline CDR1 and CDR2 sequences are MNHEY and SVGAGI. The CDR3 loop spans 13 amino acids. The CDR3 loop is CASVQSPSNEQFF. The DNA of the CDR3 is TGTGCCAGCGTCCAAAGTCCTTCCAATGAGCAGTTCTTC.

The CDR3 protein is CASSLPGQGRSGANVLTF. The CDR3 nucleotides read TGTGCCAGCAGTCTTCCGGGACAGGGGAGGTCTGGGGCCAACGTCCTGACTTTC. The V gene is TRBV28, the J gene TRBJ2-6; 10 nucleotides line up with TRBD1. V gave up 5 bases and J gave up 1 base; unmatched junction bases: 8. Germline CDR1 and CDR2: MDHEN and SYDVKM. The CDR3 loop spans 18 amino acids.

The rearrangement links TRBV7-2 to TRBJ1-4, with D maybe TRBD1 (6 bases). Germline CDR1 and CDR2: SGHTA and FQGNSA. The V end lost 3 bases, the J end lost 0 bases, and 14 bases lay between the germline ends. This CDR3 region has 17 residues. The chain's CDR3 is CASSFDPGDATNEKLFF. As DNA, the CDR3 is TGTGCCAGCAGCTTTGATCCAGGGGACGCAACTAATGAAAAACTGTTTTTT. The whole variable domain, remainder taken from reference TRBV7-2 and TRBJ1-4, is GAGVSQSPSNKVTEKGKDVELRCDPISGHTALYWYRQSLGQGLEFLIYFQGNSAPDKSGLPSDRFSAERTGGSVSTLTIQRTQQEDSAVYLCASSFDPGDATNEKLFFGSGTQLSVL.

CDR3 nucleotides: TGTGCCAGCTCACCACCAGCCGACAGGGGCGAAAAACTGTTTTTT. This encodes CASSPPADRGEKLFF. The gene calls are TRBV18 and TRBJ1-4; 8 bases are shared with TRBD1. The germline V gene encodes CDR1 KGHSH and CDR2 LQKENI. J gave up 8 bases and V 0 bases, and 5 bases lay outside the gene matches. CDR3 size: 15 residues.

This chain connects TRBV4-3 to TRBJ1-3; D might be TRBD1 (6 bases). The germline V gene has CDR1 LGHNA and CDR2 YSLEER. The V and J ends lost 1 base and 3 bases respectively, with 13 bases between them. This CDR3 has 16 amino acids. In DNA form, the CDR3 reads TGCGCCAGCAGCCAAGTCGTCGGGGGGCTTGGAAACACCATATATTTT. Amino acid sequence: CASSQVVGGLGNTIYF.

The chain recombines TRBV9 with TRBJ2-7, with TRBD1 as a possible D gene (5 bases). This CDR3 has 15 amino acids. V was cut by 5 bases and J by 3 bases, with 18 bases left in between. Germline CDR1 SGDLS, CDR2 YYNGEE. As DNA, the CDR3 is TGTGCCAGCAGTCTGGGGCCCGGCGATTACTACGAGCAGTACTTC. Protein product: CASSLGPGDYYEQYF.